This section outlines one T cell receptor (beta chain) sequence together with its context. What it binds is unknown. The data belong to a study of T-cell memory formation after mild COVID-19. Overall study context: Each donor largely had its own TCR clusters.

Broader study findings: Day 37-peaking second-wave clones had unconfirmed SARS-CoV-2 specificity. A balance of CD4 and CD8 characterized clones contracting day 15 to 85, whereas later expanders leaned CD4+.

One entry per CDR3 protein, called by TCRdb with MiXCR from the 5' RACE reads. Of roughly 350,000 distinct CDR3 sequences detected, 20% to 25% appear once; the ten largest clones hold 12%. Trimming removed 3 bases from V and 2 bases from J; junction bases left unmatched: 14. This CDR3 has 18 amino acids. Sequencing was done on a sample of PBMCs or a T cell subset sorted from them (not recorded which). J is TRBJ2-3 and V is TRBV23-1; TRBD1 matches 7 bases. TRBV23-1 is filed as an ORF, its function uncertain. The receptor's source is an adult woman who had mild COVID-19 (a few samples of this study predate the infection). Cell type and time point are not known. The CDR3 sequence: CASSQPHLQGTHTDTQYF. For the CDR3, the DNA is TGCGCCAGCAGTCAGCCCCATCTACAGGGGACCCACACAGATACGCAGTATTTT.